Described below is a single TCR beta chain sequence and its context. These data belong to a study of T cell responses to AZD1222 COVID-19 vaccine. TCRdb keeps only in-frame clones here, not all; method: immunoSEQ multiplex PCR. The data show some 110,000 clones, 82% seen once. This TCR derives from an adult in good health. Material: peripheral blood, obtained on day 0 of AZD1222 vaccination.

The CDR3 reads CASSEALGALEQFF. The CDR3 nucleotides read TGTGCCAGCAGTGAAGCGCTTGGGGCCCTAGAGCAGTTCTTC. The chain couples TRBV6-1 to TRBJ2-1, with D possibly being TRBD1 (5 bases). Germline V gene lookup returns CDR1 MNHNS and CDR2 SASEGT. The CDR3 has 14 amino acids. V lost 0 bases and J lost 10, with 13 bases in between.